This TCR beta chain stems from a study of vaccination effects on CD4 cells after COVID-19. The ViraFEST assay expanded antigen-specific CD4+ T cells with viral peptide pools before sequencing. The culture ran for nine to ten days, and then CD4+ T cells were isolated. Having tested negative for nucleocapsid antibodies, the vaccine recipients showed no prior SARS-CoV-2 infection. Points on this clone: Its antigen remains unidentified.

The protocol was immunoSEQ multiplex PCR, while the TCRdb copy is restricted to in-frame clones and leaves out a portion. The sample contains about 23,000 clones, approximately 64% of which appear only once. The CDR3 consists of 15 residues. The germline V gene encodes CDR1 SGHAT and CDR2 FQNNGV. V lost 3 bases and J 0 bases, leaving 9 bases between the germline ends. The chain links TRBV11-2 to TRBJ2-1; D unclear. This specimen was CD4+ T cells from PBMCs cultured with HCoV-NL63 spike peptides, taken before COVID-19 vaccination. The receptor comes from a human donor who received a COVID-19 vaccine. Here the CDR3 DNA reads TGTGCCAGCAGCTTTCCCGGTACCTCCTACAATGAGCAGTTCTTC. Translating it yields CASSFPGTSYNEQFF.